The entry below describes one TCR beta chain. The sample belongs to a study of blood T cells in healthy people across ages. Combining a sample-barcoded 5' primer with a J-beta primer mix, a second PCR ran for roughly 6 to 11 cycles. TCRdb redid the calling of the 5' RACE reads with MiXCR, one entry per CDR3 protein. The sample yields roughly 500,000 distinct CDR3 sequences, 24% seen once. The CDR3 runs to 14 residues. In germline, CDR1 is SEHNR, CDR2 FQNEAQ (reference sequence). Trimming left V 1 base short and J 3 bases short, with 9 bases between. These records were also assigned to another study, of T cells of mothers and their children.

The clonotype was recovered from a boy aged 5 to 17 in good health. V usage is TRBV7-9 and J usage is TRBJ1-1, with TRBD1 as a possible D gene (5 bases). The sequenced material came from blood. The CDR3 DNA reads TGTGCCAGCAGCTTAGGACGGGGACACACTGAAGCTTTCTTT. Translating it yields CASSLGRGHTEAFF. Full variable domain (rest looked up from reference TRBV7-9 and TRBJ1-1): DTGVSQNPRHKITKRGQNVTFRCDPISEHNRLYWYRQTLGQGPEFLTYFQNEAQLEKSRLLSDRFSAERPKGSFSTLEIQRTEQGDSAMYLCASSLGRGHTEAFFGQGTRLTVV.